The clone carrying this TCR beta chain was counted ten times or more. Its antigen remains unidentified. These data are taken from a study of identical twins. TCRdb fed the 5' RACE reads into MiXCR, producing one record per CDR3 protein. In the table there are 650,000 to 750,000 distinct CDR3 sequences, 21% of which are singletons. The germline gives CDR1 SQVTM, CDR2 ANQGSEA. CDR3 size: 14 residues. Trimming took off 4 bases at V and 5 bases at J, with 16 bases between the two ends. Overall study results and limits: Twin pairs had excess sharing that was weaker in beta out-of-frame sequences. It was cross-sectional statistical analysis, not following the same donors, that the conclusions relied on. Invariant MAIT and iNKT cells could partly confound zero-insertion analyses. Insertions ran lower in abundant cord blood beta clonotypes, though not in memory repertoires.

This same sample was also taken into another study, of T cells expressing NK-cell markers.

This TCR derives from a woman aged 18-35 years in good health. What was sequenced was PBMCs. V gene TRBV29-1 combines with J gene TRBJ2-3; tentatively, D is TRBD1 or TRBD2 (5 bases each). The CDR3 region is CSVVGAARGDTQYF. The CDR3 bases are TGCAGCGTTGTTGGGGCAGCACGGGGAGATACGCAGTATTTT.